This T cell receptor beta chain was found in a study of TIL therapy for anti-PD-1-resistant metastatic lung cancer (dated by TCRdb to the early 2020s). Some background on the complete study: Tumors were harvested prior to any PD-1/PD-L1 blockade, after which nivolumab was administered to patients, and lymphodepletion, expanded TIL infusion and IL-2 were given to patients who progressed. Across the cohort, whole-exome sequencing showed a median non-synonymous tumor mutation burden of 1.5 mutations per megabase. Clonotypes were tracked across tumor, expanded TIL product and serial blood samples by T cell receptor beta sequencing of tumor and peripheral blood. Most of the cohort had lung adenocarcinoma, a handful of tumors were EGFR-mutant and two were ALK-rearranged, and half of the patients were current or former smokers. Among the enrolled patients, the median age was 54 years (range roughly 38-85), and the median tumor PD-L1 proportion score was 4.5% to 7.5%. Overall results and qualifications from the work: The study protocol defined all tumor marker inferences as exploratory. Generalizability was limited because the cohort was highly selected, with more treatment-naive, never-smoker and oncogene-addicted patients included than is typical. The baseline peripheral repertoire was partially replaced by infused TIL clonotypes, which then decayed over months, and persistence showed no apparent association with response.

The time point label of this sample denotes: pre-treatment sample, taken before nivolumab and TIL therapy. Between late 2017 and 2020, a dual-center phase I trial enrolled adults who had stage 4 NSCLC. The samples were drawn from an open-label, single-arm phase I trial testing tumor-infiltrating lymphocyte therapy combined with nivolumab in advanced non-small cell lung cancer. Blood mononuclear cells were isolated from EDTA tubes by Ficoll gradient and were snap-frozen as pellets, and DNA was extracted with a Qiagen mini-prep kit. A note on this clone: Its antigen is currently not known. No quality values exist for individual bases; no much larger clone is one base distant.

Using bias-controlled multiplex PCR with the immunoSEQ v3 hsTCRB kit, the TCR beta CDR3 regions were amplified from genomic DNA. TCR libraries were sequenced on an Illumina NextSeq 500 to approximately 1.8 million read pairs for survey level or roughly 5-6.5 million for deep level. The paper's processing steps were these. The immunoSEQ Analyzer software assigned V, D and J genes, filtered out non-productive sequences, and reported clonality. To compare repertoires between infused TIL and blood, productive Simpson clonality was used along with the Morisita overlap index of productive TRB rearrangements. The absolute count of a clonotype in blood was estimated by multiplying the lymphocyte count by the CD3+ fraction and by the productive frequency of the clone. In its TCRdb copy, this immuneACCESS table keeps in-frame sequences only and misses some clones. Where compared with another copy, unresolved V genes explain less than half of these, and the others have no known cause. Clone size and V and J calls were adopted from that table, with D and trimming inferred from the DNA. Recorded for this sample are tens of thousands of clones; under 75% of them occurred a single time. 5.5% to 8.5% of the sample is in the top ten clones.

The receptor was derived from a person aged 25 to 85 with non-small cell lung cancer. Source: blood, taken at baseline.

The CDR3 corresponds to CASSSSPDSQETQYF. The DNA reads as follows: TGTGCCAGCAGTTCGAGTCCCGACTCACAAGAGACCCAGTACTTC. The chain was built from TRBV6-1 and TRBJ2-5, with the D segment identity uncertain. The junction shows trimming of 5 bases on V and 2 bases on J, plus 15 bases between the germline ends. The CDR3 starts with the cysteine, ends with the phenylalanine, and has 15 residues. The DNA shown is the 45-base CDR3, in frame from base 1. Sequences MNHNS (CDR1) and SASEGT (CDR2) are obtained from the germline V gene.